This T cell receptor beta chain was sequenced in a study of T cells after yellow fever vaccination. CDR1 is MNHNS and CDR2 is SASEGT in the germline V gene. The CDR3 has 16 amino acids. Trimming took off 6 bases at V and 6 bases at J, with 20 bases between the two ends. TCRdb recomputed calls from the 5' RACE reads with MiXCR, one row per CDR3 protein. The repertoire consists of about 330,000 distinct CDR3 sequences, with roughly 7% occurring once and the leading ten covering 15% to 20%. The material sequenced was PBMCs, taken approximately 47 days after the first yellow fever vaccination. V usage is TRBV6-1 and J usage is TRBJ2-2; D gene uncertain. The TCR sequence derives from a man between 18 and 35 years old who received the YFV17D yellow fever vaccine. The CDR3 DNA follows: TGTGCCAGCAGCCGAACCACCGGGCCCACCGCCGGGGAGCTGTTTTTT. As protein: CASSRTTGPTAGELFF.